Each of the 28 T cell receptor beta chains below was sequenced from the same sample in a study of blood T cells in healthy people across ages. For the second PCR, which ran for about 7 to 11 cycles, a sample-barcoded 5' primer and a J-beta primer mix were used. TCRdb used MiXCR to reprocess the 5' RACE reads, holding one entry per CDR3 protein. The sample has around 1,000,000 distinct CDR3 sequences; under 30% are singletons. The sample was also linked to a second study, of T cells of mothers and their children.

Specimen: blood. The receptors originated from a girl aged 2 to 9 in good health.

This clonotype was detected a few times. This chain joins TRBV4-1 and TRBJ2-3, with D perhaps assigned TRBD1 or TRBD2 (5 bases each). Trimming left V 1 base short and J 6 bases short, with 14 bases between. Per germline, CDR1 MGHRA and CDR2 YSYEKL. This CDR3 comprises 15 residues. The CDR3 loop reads CASSQVPSRADTQYF. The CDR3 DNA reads TGCGCCAGCAGCCAAGTCCCTAGCAGGGCCGATACGCAGTATTTT.

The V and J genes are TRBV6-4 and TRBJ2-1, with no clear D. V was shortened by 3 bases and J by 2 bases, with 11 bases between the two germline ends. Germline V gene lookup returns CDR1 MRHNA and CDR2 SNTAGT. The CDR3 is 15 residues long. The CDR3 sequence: CASSEDPGTYNEQFF. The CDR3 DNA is TGTGCCAGCAGTGAAGACCCTGGTACCTACAATGAGCAGTTCTTC.

CDR3 residues: CASRTTSGSMYEQYF. CDR3 sequence (DNA): TGCGCCAGCCGGACGACTAGCGGGAGTATGTACGAGCAGTACTTC. The chain combines TRBV5-1 with TRBJ2-7; 12 bases line up with TRBD2. Trimming removed 7 bases from V and 4 bases from J; junction bases left unmatched: 9. The CDR3 loop spans 15 amino acids. Germline CDR1 and CDR2: SGHRS and YFSETQ.

CDR3 in amino acids: CASKPRSGADTQYF. The CDR3 region has the DNA TGTGCCAGCAAGCCGAGGTCTGGGGCAGATACGCAGTATTTT. The chain carries TRBV25-1 and TRBJ2-3, with unresolved D. This CDR3 comprises 14 residues. Per the germline V gene, CDR1 is MGHDK and CDR2 is SYGVNS. V lost 7 bases and J 4 bases, leaving 15 bases between the germline ends. Full variable domain (outside the CDR3, taken from reference TRBV25-1 and TRBJ2-3): EADIYQTPRYLVIGTGKKITLECSQTMGHDKMYWYQQDPGMELHLIHYSYGVNSTEKGDLSSESTVSRIRTEHFPLTLESARPSHTSQYLCASKPRSGADTQYFGPGTRLTVL.

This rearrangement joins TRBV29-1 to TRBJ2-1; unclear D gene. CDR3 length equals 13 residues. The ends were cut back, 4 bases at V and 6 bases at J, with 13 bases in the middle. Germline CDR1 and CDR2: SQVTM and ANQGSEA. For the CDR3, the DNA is TGCAGCGTTGGTTCTCCCTCCCCCAATGAGCAGTTCTTC. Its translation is CSVGSPSPNEQFF.

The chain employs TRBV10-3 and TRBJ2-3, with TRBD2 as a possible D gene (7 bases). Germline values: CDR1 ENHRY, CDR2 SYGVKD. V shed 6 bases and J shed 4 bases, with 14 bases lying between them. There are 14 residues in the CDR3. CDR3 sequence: CAIRLGGAADTQYF. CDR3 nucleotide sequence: TGTGCCATCAGACTTGGGGGGGCCGCAGATACGCAGTATTTT.

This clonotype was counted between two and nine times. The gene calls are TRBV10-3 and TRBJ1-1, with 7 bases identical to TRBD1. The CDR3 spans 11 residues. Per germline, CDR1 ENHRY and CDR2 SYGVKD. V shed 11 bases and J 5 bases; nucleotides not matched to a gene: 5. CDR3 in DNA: TGTGCCTCCCGACAGGGAACTGAAGCTTTCTTT. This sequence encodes CASRQGTEAFF.

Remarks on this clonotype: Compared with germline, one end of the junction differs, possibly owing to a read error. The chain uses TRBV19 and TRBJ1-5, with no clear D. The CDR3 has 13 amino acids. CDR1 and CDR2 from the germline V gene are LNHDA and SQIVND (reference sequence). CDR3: CASSIEGNPPQHF. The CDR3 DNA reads TGTGCCAGTAGTATAGAGGGGAATCCGCCCCAGCATTTT.

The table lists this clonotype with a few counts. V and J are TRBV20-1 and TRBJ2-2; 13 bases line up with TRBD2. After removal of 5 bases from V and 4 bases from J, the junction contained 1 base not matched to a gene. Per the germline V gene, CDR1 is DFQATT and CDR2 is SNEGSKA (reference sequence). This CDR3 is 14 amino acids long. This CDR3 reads CSARTSGGTGELFF. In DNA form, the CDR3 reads TGCAGTGCTCGGACTAGCGGGGGCACCGGGGAGCTGTTTTTT.

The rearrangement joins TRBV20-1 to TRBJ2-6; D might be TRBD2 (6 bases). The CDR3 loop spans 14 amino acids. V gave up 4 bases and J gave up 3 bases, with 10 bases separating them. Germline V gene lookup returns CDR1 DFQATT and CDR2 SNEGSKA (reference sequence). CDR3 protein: CSAIGGLGANVLTF. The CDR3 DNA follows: TGCAGTGCTATCGGAGGGCTTGGGGCCAACGTCCTGACTTTC.

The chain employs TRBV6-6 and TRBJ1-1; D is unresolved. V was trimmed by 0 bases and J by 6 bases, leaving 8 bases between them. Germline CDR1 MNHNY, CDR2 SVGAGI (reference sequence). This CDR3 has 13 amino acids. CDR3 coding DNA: TGTGCCAGCAGTTACTCAGCGGGGTCTGAAGCTTTCTTT. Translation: CASSYSAGSEAFF.

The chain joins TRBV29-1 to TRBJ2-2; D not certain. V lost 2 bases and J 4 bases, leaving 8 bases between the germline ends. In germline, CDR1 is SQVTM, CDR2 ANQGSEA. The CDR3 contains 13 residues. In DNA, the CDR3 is TGCAGCGTTGAATTGTTCTTCACCGGGGAGCTGTTTTTT. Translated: CSVELFFTGELFF.

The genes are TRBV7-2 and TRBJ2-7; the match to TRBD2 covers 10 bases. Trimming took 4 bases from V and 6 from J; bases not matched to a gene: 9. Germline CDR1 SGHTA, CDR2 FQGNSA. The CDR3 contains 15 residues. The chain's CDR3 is CASSSTLAGEFEQYF. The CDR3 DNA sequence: TGTGCCAGCAGCTCTACTCTAGCGGGAGAGTTCGAGCAGTACTTC.

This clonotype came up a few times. The chain's CDR3 is CSARDRVLPVNEQFF. CDR3 nucleotides: TGCAGTGCTAGAGACCGGGTTCTACCTGTCAATGAGCAGTTCTTC. The J gene is TRBJ2-1, the V gene TRBV20-1; D is ambiguous. This CDR3 is 15 amino acids long. The germline V and J ends were trimmed by 0 bases and 6 bases, with 15 bases remaining between them. The germline V gene encodes CDR1 DFQATT and CDR2 SNEGSKA (reference sequence).

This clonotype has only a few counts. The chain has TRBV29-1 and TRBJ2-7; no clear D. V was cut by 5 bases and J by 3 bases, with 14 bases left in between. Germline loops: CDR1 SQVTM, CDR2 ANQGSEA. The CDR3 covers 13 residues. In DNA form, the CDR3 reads TGCAGCGTTCGAGGCAGGTTCTTCTACGAGCAGTACTTC. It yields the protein CSVRGRFFYEQYF.

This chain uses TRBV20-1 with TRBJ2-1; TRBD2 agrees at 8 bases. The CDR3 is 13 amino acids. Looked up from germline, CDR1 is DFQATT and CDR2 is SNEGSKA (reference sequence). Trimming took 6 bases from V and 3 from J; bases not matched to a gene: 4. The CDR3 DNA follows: TGCAGTGCCGAGCGGGAGATCTACAATGAGCAGTTCTTC. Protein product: CSAEREIYNEQFF.

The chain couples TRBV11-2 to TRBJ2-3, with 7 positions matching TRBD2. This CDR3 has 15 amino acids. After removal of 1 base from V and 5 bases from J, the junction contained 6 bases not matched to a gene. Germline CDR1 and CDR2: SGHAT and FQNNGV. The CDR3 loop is CASSLVVSGGDTQYF. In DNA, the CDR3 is TGTGCCAGCAGCTTAGTTGTATCGGGAGGAGATACGCAGTATTTT.

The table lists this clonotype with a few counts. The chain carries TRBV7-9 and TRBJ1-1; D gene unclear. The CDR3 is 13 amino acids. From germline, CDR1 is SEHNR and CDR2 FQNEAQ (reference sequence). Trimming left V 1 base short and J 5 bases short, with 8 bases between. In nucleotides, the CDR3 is TGTGCCAGCAGCTTAGACCAACTGACTGAAGCTTTCTTT. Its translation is CASSLDQLTEAFF.

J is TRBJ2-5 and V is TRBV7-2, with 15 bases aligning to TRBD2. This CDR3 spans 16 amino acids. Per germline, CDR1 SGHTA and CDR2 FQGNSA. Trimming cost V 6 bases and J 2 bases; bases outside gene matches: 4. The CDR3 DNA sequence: TGTGCCAGCAGTTCCGGGACTAGCGGGGGGCAAGAGACCCAGTACTTC. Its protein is CASSSGTSGGQETQYF. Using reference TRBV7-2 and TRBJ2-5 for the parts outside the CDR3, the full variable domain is GAGVSQSPSNKVTEKGKDVELRCDPISGHTALYWYRQSLGQGLEFLIYFQGNSAPDKSGLPSDRFSAERTGGSVSTLTIQRTQQEDSAVYLCASSSGTSGGQETQYFGPGTRLLVL.

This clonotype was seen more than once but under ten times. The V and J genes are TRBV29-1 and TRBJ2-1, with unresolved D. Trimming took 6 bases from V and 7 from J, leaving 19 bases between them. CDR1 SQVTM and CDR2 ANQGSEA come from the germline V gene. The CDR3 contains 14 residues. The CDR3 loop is CSVSPRQIRNEQFF. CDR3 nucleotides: TGCAGCGTCTCTCCCCGGCAGATTAGGAATGAGCAGTTCTTC.

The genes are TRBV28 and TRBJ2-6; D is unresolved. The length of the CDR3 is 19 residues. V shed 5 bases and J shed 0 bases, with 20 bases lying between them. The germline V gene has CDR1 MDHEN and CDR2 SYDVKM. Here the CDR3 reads CASSPWTITNPSGANVLTF. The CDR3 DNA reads TGTGCCAGCAGTCCCTGGACCATCACTAATCCCTCTGGGGCCAACGTCCTGACTTTC.

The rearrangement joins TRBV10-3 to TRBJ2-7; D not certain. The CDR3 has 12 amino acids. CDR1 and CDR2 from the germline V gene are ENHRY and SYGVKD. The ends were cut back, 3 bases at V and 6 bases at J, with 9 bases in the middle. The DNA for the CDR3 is TGTGCCATCAGTGACGACACACGCGAGCAGTACTTC. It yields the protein CAISDDTREQYF.

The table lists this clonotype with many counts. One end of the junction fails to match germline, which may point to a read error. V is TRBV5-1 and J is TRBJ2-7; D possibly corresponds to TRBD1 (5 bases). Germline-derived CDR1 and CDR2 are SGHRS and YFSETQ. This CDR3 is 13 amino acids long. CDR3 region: CASSLGRDYEQYF. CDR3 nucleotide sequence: TGTGCCAGCAGCTTAGGCAGGGACTACGAGCAGTACTTC. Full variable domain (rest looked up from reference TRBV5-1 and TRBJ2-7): KAGVTQTPRYLIKTRGQQVTLSCSPISGHRSVSWYQQTPGQGLQFLFEYFSETQRNKGNFPGRFSGRQFSNSRSEMNVSTLELGDSALYLCASSLGRDYEQYFGPGTRLTVT.

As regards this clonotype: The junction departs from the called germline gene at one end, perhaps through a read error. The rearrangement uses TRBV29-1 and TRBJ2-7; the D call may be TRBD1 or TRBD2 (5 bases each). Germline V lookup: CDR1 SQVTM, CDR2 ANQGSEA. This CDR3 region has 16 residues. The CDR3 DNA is TGCAGCGTTGAAGATCTTCCAGGCGAAGGGACCTACGAGCATTACTTC. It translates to CSVEDLPGEGTYEHYF.

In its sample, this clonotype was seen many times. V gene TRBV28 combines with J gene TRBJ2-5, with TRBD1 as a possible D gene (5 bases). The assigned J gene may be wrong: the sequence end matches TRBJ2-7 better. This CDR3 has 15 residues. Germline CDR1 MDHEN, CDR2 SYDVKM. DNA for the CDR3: TGTGCCACCACCTTAGACAGTTCCACCTCGGGCGAGCAGTACTTC. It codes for CATTLDSSTSGEQYF.

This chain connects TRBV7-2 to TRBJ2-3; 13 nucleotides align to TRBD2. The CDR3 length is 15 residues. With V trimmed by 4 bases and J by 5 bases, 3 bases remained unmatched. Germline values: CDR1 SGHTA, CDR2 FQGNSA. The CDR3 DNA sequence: TGTGCCAGCAGCTGGACTAGCGGGGGCCGAGATACGCAGTATTTT. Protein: CASSWTSGGRDTQYF.

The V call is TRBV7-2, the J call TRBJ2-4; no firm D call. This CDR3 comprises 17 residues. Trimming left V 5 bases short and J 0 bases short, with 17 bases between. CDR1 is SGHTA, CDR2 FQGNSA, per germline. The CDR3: CASSLPSQTLAKNIQYF. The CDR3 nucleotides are TGTGCCAGCAGCCTACCCTCCCAGACTCTAGCCAAAAACATTCAGTACTTC.

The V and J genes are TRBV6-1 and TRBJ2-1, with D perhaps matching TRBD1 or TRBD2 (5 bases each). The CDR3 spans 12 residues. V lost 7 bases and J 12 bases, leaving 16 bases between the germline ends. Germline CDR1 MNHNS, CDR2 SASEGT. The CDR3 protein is CASTLGTVTQFF. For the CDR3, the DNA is TGTGCCAGCACTCTAGGGACGGTAACGCAGTTCTTC.